This TCR beta chain was observed in a study of cytomegalovirus exposure and HLA in healthy donors. Study results and caveats: HLA restriction was apparent for most CMV-associated TCR beta chains in a later analysis.

Notes on this clone: Its antigen is currently unknown.

The CDR3 spans 16 residues. Germline V gene lookup returns CDR1 SGHRS and CDR2 YFSETQ. Trimming pared 0 bases from V and 4 bases from J, leaving 14 bases between. The PCR ran on 60 Vbeta and 13 Jbeta primers. TCRdb's copy holds only in-frame clones and misses some; the assay was immunoSEQ multiplex PCR. Found here are 150,000 to 200,000 clones, around 80% of them singletons; the top ten hold around 1%. The chain uses TRBV5-1 and TRBJ2-1; D is ambiguous. Input material: PBMCs. The source of this sequence is a woman in her thirties or forties in good health and CMV-seronegative. Here the CDR3 DNA reads TGCGCCAGCAGCTTGGGCCCTAGAGAAAGATACAATGAGCAGTTCTTC. Encoded protein: CASSLGPRERYNEQFF.